This TCR beta chain was documented in a study of regulatory T cells in long-lasting Graves disease. Study outcomes and limitations: Patients with persistent disease showed a bias toward TRBV28, TRBJ1-2 and TRBJ2-5. Peripheral blood alone, not thyroid tissue, underwent study.

Time point defined: newly diagnosed GD, antithyroid drugs for less than 3 months. PBMC-extracted RNA yielded the TCR library. All patients originated from an endocrinology department located in Xi'an, China. The CDR3 covers 18 residues. CDR1 is DFQATT, CDR2 SNEGSKA, per germline (reference sequence). V shed 6 bases, J shed 0 bases, and the junction held 16 bases outside the gene matches. This clonotype was counted a few times. Its specificity is unknown. According to the study, TCR beta libraries were built with iRepertoire HTBI primers and CDR3-region Arm-PCR. Authors' data handling: Identified segments across samples numbered some 62 TRBV and more than 11 TRBJ. TCRdb fed the multiplex PCR reads into MiXCR, producing one record per CDR3 protein. The V and J calls and clone size are TCRdb's, not the authors'. The repertoire holds about 380,000 distinct CDR3 sequences, around 15% seen once, with roughly 20% in the top ten.

This sample comprised peripheral blood mononuclear cells (PBMCs), obtained at new diagnosis, from a patient treated with antithyroid drugs. The chain employs TRBV20-1 and TRBJ2-1; 8 bases are a match to TRBD1. This TCR was recovered from a female donor with Graves disease. CDR3 amino acids: CSASPRWLTGGSYNEQFF. CDR3 in DNA: TGCAGTGCCAGCCCCCGTTGGTTAACAGGGGGCTCCTACAATGAGCAGTTCTTC.